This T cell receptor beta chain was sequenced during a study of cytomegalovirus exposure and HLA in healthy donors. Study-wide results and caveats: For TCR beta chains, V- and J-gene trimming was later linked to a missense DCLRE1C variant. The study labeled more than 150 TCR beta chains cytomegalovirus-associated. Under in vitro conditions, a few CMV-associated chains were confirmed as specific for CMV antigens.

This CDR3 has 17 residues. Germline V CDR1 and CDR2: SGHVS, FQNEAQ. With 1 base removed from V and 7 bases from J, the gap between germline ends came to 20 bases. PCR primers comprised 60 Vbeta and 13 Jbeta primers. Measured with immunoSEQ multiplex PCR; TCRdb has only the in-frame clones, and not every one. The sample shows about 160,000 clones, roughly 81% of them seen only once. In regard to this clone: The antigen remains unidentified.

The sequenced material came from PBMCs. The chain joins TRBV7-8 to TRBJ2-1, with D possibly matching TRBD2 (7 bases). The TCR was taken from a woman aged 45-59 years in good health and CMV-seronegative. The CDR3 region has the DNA TGTGCCAGCAGCTTAGTAACGGGACTACCCCAGGGGAATGAGCAGTTCTTC. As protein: CASSLVTGLPQGNEQFF. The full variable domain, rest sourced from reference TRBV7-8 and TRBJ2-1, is GAGVSQSPRYKVAKRGQDVALRCDPISGHVSLFWYQQALGQGPEFLTYFQNEAQLDKSGLPSDRFFAERPEGSVSTLKIQRTQQEDSAVYLCASSLVTGLPQGNEQFFGPGTRLTVL.